This TCR beta chain stems from a study of cytomegalovirus exposure and HLA in healthy donors. Study-wide findings and caveats: Presence/absence analyses treated sequencing depth as roughly uniform across donors.

Remarks on this clone: Its matching antigen is unknown.

The CDR3 has 17 residues. Looked up from germline, CDR1 is SGHRS and CDR2 is YFSETQ. V was shortened by 3 bases and J by 4 bases, with 17 bases between the two germline ends. Primers included in the PCR were 60 Vbeta and 13 Jbeta primers. The table came from immunoSEQ multiplex PCR; TCRdb's copy has only in-frame clones and leaves some out. The repertoire holds roughly 240,000 clones, with about three quarters as singletons. This chain uses TRBV5-1 with TRBJ1-6; no definite D call. The sequenced sample consisted of PBMCs. The clonotype originates from a boy aged 5-17 years in good health and CMV-seronegative. The CDR3 sequence is CASSSGDGISYNSPLHF. The CDR3 region has the DNA TGCGCCAGCAGCTCGGGAGACGGGATTTCGTATAATTCACCCCTCCACTTT. The complete variable domain, with remaining parts taken from reference TRBV5-1 and TRBJ1-6, reads KAGVTQTPRYLIKTRGQQVTLSCSPISGHRSVSWYQQTPGQGLQFLFEYFSETQRNKGNFPGRFSGRQFSNSRSEMNVSTLELGDSALYLCASSSGDGISYNSPLHFGNGTRLTVT.